Described below is a single TCR beta chain sequence and its context. V gave up 2 bases and J gave up 6 bases; unmatched junction bases: 18. The CDR3 consists of 20 residues. CDR1 SGHVS and CDR2 FNYEAQ come from the germline V gene. Using its own MiXCR run on the RT-PCR reads, TCRdb lists one record per CDR3 protein. The sample includes about 700,000 distinct CDR3 sequences, 14% seen only once; the top ten take roughly 4%. The chain combines TRBV7-6 with TRBJ1-6; 8 bases align to TRBD1. Sequencing was performed on memory CD4+ T cells from blood. This clonotype originated in a female donor in good health, serving as a healthy control. As DNA, the CDR3 is TGTGCCAGCAGCTTATCCCCGGGACAGGTGGCCCTGGGAGCTAATTCACCCCTCCACTTT. Translation: CASSLSPGQVALGANSPLHF.